The source of this T cell receptor (beta chain) is a study of STAT3 mutations in large granular lymphocyte leukemia (dated by TCRdb to between 2017 and 2020). At the level of the whole study: In roughly half of the longitudinally sequenced T-LGLL patients, canonical activating STAT3 mutations were detected. From an initial cohort of 200 to 250 LGL patients, roughly 17 representative T-LGLL cases were chosen for longitudinal sequencing of TCRbeta and STAT3. As controls, the study also included longitudinal sequencing of two patients with natural killer LGL leukemia. For each patient, sequencing was performed at an average of roughly 4 time points, with a range of 2 to 8 samplings. Over half of the T-LGLL patients were given one or more immunosuppressive therapy regimens, and 40% of those treated had a hematologic response. Serial deep sequencing of TCRbeta CDR3 and STAT3 was performed in patients with T-cell large granular lymphocyte leukemia to reconstruct clonal hierarchy and dynamics. Points the paper makes about the study in general: Persisting codominant clonotypes in some patients meant a small but highly pathogenic clone may have been missed. TCR clonotype switching after therapy was observed in about 35% of the 18 patients, and all newly emerging clones were found to be STAT3 wild type. Because no samples were available when a clone first appeared, clonal expansion had to be inferred from samplings taken at other points. Variable intervals between samplings and differing treatment regimens complicated linking therapy response to changes in TCR clonal burden. At least one immunodominant TCRbeta clonotype was present in every T-LGLL patient, and multiple immunodominant subclonotypes appeared in about half of the T-LGLL patients. Several patients had a dominant TCR clone burden greater than the STAT3 mutant burden, which suggests that the STAT3 mutation arose secondarily within a clone that had already expanded.

The same DNA, extracted from blood mononuclear cells, served for both the TCR sequencing and the STAT3 sequencing. TCRbeta libraries were sequenced on an Illumina MiSeq, averaging around 40,000 productive templates per sample. TCRbeta CDR3 libraries were generated with the immunoSEQ assay using multiplex PCR amplification. As for the original processing: Repertoire diversity was computed as previously defined, with values near 0 indicating extremely monoclonal samples. TCRdb limited this immuneACCESS table to in-frame rearrangements with V and J called. A share of clones is missing; checked studies link under half to unresolved V genes, and the rest is unexplained. V and J calls and clone size are as listed in that table; D and trimming were resolved from the DNA. The sample table records tens of thousands of clones; less than 95% of these occur just once. Of the sample, more than 6% is held by the ten largest clones.

Comments on this clone: Its cognate antigen has yet to be identified. The sample holds no much larger clone one base away, and base qualities are not on file.

Clipping removes 0 bases from V and 6 bases from J, with 2 as the unmatched junction base count. The CDR3 spans 15 residues, from the cysteine through the phenylalanine. Kept here is only the CDR3 DNA, which spans 45 bases and is read in frame from base 1. Taken from the germline V gene (reference sequence), the CDR1 and CDR2 loops are MNHEY and SMNVEV. The rearrangement combines TRBV27 with TRBJ1-6; TRBD1 agrees with 7 junctional bases. This TCR was sampled from a man aged 40-49 years with T-cell large granular lymphocyte leukemia. Some clones in this sample may be carry-over from other donors' samples. The age is the age at diagnosis. The source material was peripheral blood mononuclear cells. The nucleotide sequence reads as follows: TGTGCCAGCAGTTTATCCGGGACAGTTAATTCACCCCTCCACTTT. It is translated as CASSLSGTVNSPLHF.